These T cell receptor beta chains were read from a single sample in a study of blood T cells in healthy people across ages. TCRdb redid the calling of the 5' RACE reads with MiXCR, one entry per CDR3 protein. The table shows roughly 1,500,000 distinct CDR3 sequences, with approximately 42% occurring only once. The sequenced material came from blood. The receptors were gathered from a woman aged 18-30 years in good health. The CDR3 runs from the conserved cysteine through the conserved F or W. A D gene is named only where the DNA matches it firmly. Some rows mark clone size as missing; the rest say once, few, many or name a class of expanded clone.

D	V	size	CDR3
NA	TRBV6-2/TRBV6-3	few	CASSYSLSAGTGPEAFF
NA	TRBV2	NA	CASSYNYNEQFF
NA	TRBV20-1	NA	CSADQRGRALLDEQFF
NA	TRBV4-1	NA	CASSQVSGLVYLGEQFF
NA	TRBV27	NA	CASSSPYEGAYEQYF
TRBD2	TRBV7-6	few	CASSLESSGSYNEQFF
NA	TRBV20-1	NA	CSAQLRERGNEQFF
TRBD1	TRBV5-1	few	CASSSTGGAYTGANVLTF
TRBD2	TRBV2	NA	CASSEEGLAVEQFF
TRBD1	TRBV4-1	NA	CASSQVPTGKGYEQYF
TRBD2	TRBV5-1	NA	CASWVGWTSGGHANNEQFF
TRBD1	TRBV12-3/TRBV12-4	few	CASTQGDRSSYEQYF
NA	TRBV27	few	CASRGEGWSPLHF
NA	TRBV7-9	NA	CASSLGLFLGEQYF
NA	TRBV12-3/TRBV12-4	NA	CASSWTLNYGYTF
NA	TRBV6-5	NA	CASSYGPNSNQPQHF
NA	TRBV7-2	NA	CASSLKTGALSGANVLTF
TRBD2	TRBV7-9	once	CASSPGTSGMTTDTQYF
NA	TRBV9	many	CASSGASTDTQYF
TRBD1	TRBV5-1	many	CASSLGQSNSPLHF
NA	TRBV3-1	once	CASSQKEERSQETQYF
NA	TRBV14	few	CASSHRAELSEQYF
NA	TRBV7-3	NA	CASSLNPGLGGAEGKTEAFF
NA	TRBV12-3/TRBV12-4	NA	CASTKQLSGETQYF
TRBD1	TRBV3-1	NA	CASSQVGTGMTYEQYF
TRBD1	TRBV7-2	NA	CASSTRDRNIYGYTF
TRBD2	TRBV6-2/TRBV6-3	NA	CAGSWTSGNPNEQFF
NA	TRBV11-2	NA	CASSSSRPGTDTQYF
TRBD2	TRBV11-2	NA	CASRPWVAGGPRFGNEQYF
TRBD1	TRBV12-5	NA	CASGLVLGQGLMNTEAFF
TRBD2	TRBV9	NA	CASSVETSGYNEQFF
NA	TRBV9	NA	CASSVGGHGEKLFF
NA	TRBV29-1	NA	CSVVYTLNTEAFF
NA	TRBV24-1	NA	CATSENNQPQHF
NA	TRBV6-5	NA	CASIIDGAPSQNIQYF
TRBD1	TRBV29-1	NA	CSALTGVGTEAFF
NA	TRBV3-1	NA	CASSQTLYNEQYF
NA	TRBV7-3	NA	CATTDNTGELFF
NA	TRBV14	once	CASSQGKGKGPNQPQHF
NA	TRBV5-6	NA	CARRRAPKETQYF
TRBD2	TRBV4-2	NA	CASSQDLAGNSYEQYF
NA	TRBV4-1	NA	CASSHPTQEYEQYF
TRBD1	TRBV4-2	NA	CASSQETGHYGHTF
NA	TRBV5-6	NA	CASSLVEVNEQFF
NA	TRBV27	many	CASSLQSSYEQYF
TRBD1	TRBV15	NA	CATSRRTQGAGYGYTF
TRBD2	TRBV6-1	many	CASFYGPSGGDEQFF
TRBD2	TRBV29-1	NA	CSVEGSAGLSTDTRYF
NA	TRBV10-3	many	CAISESRGGETQYF
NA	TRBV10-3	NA	CAISEVPGEAGNTIYF
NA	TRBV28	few	CASSLAGAGTGELFF
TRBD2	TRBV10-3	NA	CAISRPSGGESSYNEQYF
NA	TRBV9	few	CASSVGSGVSYEQYF